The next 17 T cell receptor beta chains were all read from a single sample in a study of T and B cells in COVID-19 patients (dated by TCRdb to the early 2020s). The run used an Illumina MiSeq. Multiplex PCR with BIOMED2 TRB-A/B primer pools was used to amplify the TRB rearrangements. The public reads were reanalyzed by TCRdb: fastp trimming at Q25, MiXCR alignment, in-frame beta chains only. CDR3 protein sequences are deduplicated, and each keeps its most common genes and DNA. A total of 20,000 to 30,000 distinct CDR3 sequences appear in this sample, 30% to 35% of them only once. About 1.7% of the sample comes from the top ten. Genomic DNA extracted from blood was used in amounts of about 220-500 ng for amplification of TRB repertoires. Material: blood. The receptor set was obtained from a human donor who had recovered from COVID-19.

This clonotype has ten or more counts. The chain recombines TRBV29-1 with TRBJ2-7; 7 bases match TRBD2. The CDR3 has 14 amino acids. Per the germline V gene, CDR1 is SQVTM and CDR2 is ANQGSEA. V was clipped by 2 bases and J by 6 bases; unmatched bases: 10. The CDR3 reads CSVEKIGGVPEQYF. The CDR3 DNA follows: TGCAGCGTTGAAAAGATTGGGGGGGTCCCCGAGCAGTACTTC.

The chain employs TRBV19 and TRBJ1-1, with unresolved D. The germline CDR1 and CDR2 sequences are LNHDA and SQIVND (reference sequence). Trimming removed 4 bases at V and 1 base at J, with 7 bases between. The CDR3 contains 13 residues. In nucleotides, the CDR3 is TGTGCCAGTAGTAGATGGGAGAACACTGAAGCTTTCTTT. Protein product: CASSRWENTEAFF.

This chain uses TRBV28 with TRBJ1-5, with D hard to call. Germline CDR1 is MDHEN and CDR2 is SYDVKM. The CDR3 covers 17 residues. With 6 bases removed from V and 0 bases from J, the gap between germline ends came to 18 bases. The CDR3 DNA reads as TGTGCCAGCAGCCCGCGAGGCCAACCCAGTAGCAATCAGCCCCAGCATTTT. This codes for CASSPRGQPSSNQPQHF.

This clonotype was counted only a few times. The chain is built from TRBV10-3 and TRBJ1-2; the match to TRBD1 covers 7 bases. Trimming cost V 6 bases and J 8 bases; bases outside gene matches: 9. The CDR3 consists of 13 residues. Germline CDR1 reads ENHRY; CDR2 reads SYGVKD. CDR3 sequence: CAIRTRDRDGYTF. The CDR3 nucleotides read TGTGCCATCAGGACTAGAGACAGGGACGGCTACACCTTC.

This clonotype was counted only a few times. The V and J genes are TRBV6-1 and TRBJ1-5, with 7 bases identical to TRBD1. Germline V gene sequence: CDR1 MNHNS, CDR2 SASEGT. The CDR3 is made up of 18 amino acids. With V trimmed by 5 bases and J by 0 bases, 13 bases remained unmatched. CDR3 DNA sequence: TGTGCCAGCAGTAGGACAGGTGGGGGGGAATATAGCAATCAGCCCCAGCATTTT. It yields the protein CASSRTGGGEYSNQPQHF.

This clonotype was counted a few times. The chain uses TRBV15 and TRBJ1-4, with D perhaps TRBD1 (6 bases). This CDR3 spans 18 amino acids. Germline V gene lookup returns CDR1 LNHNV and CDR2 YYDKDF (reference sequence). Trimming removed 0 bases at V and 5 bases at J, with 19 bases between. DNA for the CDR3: TGTGCCACCAGCAGAGATAAAGGATGGGGGCGCGGAAATGAAAAACTGTTTTTT. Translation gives CATSRDKGWGRGNEKLFF.

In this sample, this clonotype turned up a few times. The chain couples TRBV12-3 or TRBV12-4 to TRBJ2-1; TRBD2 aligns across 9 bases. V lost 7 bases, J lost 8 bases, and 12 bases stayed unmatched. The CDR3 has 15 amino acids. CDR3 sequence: CASTLMGGRGDEQFF. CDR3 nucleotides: TGTGCCAGCACCCTAATGGGCGGGAGGGGGGATGAGCAGTTCTTC.

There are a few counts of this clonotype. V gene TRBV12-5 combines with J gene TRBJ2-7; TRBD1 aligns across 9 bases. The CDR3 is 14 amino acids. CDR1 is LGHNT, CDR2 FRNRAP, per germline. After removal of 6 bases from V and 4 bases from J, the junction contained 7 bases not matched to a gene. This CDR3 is CASGLGQGRYEQYF. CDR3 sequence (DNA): TGTGCTAGTGGCCTGGGACAGGGAAGATACGAGCAGTACTTC.

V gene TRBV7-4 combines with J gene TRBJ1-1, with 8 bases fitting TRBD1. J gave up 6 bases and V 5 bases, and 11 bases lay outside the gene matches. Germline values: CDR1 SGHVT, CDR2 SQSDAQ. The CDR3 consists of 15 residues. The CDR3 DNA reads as TGTGCCAGCAGCAACCCTAGGACAGGGACCGCTGAAGCTTTCTTT. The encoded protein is CASSNPRTGTAEAFF.

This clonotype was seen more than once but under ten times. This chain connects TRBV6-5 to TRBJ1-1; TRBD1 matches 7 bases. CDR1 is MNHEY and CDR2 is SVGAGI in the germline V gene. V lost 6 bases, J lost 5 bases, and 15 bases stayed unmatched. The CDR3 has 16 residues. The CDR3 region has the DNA TGTGCCAGCAGACCCGAAGGAGGGGGCGGACGAACTGAAGCTTTCTTT. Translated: CASRPEGGGGRTEAFF.

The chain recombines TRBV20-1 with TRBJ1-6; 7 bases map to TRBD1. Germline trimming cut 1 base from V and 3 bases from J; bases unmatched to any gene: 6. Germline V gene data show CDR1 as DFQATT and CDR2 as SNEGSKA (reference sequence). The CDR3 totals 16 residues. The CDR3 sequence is CSARVGTANYNSPLHF. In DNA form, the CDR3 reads TGCAGTGCTAGAGTGGGGACAGCAAACTATAATTCACCCCTCCACTTT.

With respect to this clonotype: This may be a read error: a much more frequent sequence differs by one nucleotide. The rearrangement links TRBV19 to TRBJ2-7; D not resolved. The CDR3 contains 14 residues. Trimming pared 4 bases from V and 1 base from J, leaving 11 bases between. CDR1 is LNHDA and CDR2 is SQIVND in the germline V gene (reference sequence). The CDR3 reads CASSTRSASYEQYF. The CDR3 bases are TGTGCCAGTAGTACCCGGTCCGCGTCCTACGAGCAGTACTTC.

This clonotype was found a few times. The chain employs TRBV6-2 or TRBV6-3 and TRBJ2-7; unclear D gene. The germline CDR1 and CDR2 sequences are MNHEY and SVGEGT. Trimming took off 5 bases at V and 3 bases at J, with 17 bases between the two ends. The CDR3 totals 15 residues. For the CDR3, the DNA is TGTGCCAGCAGTCCCCTATCGGAGTCGGGCTACGAGCAGTACTTC. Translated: CASSPLSESGYEQYF.

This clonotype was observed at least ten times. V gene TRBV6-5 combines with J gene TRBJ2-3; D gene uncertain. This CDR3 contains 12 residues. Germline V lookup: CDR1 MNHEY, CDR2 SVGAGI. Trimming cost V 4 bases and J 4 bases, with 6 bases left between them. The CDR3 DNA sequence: TGTGCCAGCAGTTCGTACTCAGATACGCAGTATTTT. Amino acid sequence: CASSSYSDTQYF.

This chain's CDR3 is CASSVRTEAFF. As DNA, the CDR3 is TGTGCCAGCAGCGTGAGGACTGAAGCTTTCTTT. J is TRBJ1-1 and V is TRBV5-6; D unresolved. The V gene's germline CDR1 is SGHDT and CDR2 YYEEEE. Trimming cost V 4 bases and J 5 bases, with 6 bases left between them. This CDR3 has 11 residues.

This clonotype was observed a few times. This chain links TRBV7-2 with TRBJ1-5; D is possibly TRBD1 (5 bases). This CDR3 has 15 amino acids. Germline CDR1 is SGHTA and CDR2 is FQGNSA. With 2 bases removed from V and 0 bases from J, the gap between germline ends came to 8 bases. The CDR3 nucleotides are TGTGCCAGCAGCTTAACAGGCTCTAGCAATCAGCCCCAGCATTTT. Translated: CASSLTGSSNQPQHF. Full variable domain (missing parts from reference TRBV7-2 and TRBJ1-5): GAGVSQSPSNKVTEKGKDVELRCDPISGHTALYWYRQSLGQGLEFLIYFQGNSAPDKSGLPSDRFSAERTGGSVSTLTIQRTQQEDSAVYLCASSLTGSSNQPQHFGDGTRLSIL.

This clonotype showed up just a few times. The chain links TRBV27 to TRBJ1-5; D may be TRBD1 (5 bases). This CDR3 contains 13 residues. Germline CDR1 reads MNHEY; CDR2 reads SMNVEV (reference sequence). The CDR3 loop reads CAAGDHSNQPQHF. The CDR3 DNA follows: TGTGCTGCGGGGGATCATAGCAATCAGCCCCAGCATTTT.